These 21 T cell receptor beta chains share one sample of origin, sequenced in a study of vaccination effects on CD4 cells after COVID-19. These receptors are not linked to any known antigen. TCRdb's copy holds only in-frame clones and misses some; the assay was immunoSEQ multiplex PCR. The table lists about 68,000 clones, 80% of them singletons. Antigen-specific CD4+ T cell clonotypes were called by their expansion after viral peptide-pool culture in ViraFEST. Once cultured for roughly ten days, the cells underwent separation to obtain CD4+ T cells. Having tested negative for nucleocapsid antibodies, the vaccine recipients showed no prior SARS-CoV-2 infection. The source material was CD4+ T cells from PBMCs cultured with SARS-CoV-2 spike peptides, sampled before COVID-19 vaccination. These receptors all come from a human donor who received a COVID-19 vaccine.

This clone was counted between two and nine times. The CDR3 reads CASSFPGGDGYGYTF. Here the CDR3 DNA reads TGTGCCAGTAGCTTTCCAGGGGGAGACGGTTATGGCTACACCTTC. The chain recombines TRBV19 with TRBJ1-2, with 7 positions matching TRBD1. Germline assignment: CDR1 LNHDA and CDR2 SQIVND (reference sequence). This CDR3 has 15 residues. V was clipped by 6 bases and J by 5 bases; unmatched bases: 12.

This CDR3 is CASSRTGGTDTQYF. The DNA for the CDR3 is TGTGCCAGCAGTCGGACAGGGGGGACAGATACGCAGTATTTT. The chain recombines TRBV7-3 with TRBJ2-3; 10 bases align to TRBD1. Germline V lookup: CDR1 SGHTA, CDR2 FQGTGA. The CDR3 covers 14 residues. Trimming took 6 bases from V and 3 from J; bases not matched to a gene: 3.

The genes are TRBV18 and TRBJ2-7; 9 positions agree with TRBD1. Germline loops: CDR1 KGHSH, CDR2 LQKENI. The length of the CDR3 is 14 residues. The J segment lost 5 bases and the V segment lost 2 bases, leaving 4 bases of the junction unmatched. The CDR3 coding sequence is TGTGCCAGCTCACCAACAGGGGGCCTAGACGAGCAGTACGTC. This codes for CASSPTGGLDEQYV.

This clone was picked up one time. The rearrangement uses TRBV6-5 and TRBJ2-3, with 7 nucleotides matching TRBD1. With 6 bases clipped from V and 6 bases from J, the junction kept 9 bases outside the gene matches. Germline loops: CDR1 MNHEY, CDR2 SVGAGI. The CDR3 contains 14 residues. This CDR3 is CASSYGTVRDTQYF. The DNA of the CDR3 is TGTGCCAGCAGCTACGGGACAGTCCGGGATACGCAGTATTTT.

The V call is TRBV24-1, the J call TRBJ2-3, with D hard to call. Per germline, CDR1 KGHDR and CDR2 SFDVKD. Trimming pared 4 bases from V and 1 base from J, leaving 14 bases between. The CDR3 runs 16 residues. The CDR3 is CATSDQNTPGTDTQYF. DNA of the CDR3: TGTGCCACCAGTGACCAAAACACGCCAGGCACAGATACGCAGTATTTT.

The chain couples TRBV2 to TRBJ1-2; D call uncertain. Trimming shortened V by 2 bases and J by 2 bases, and 6 bases separated the two germline ends. This CDR3 has 13 residues. Per germline, CDR1 SNHLY and CDR2 FYNNEI. The CDR3 bases are TGTGCCAGCAGTGAAAACCGGAACTATGGCTACACCTTC. This sequence encodes CASSENRNYGYTF.

The chain links TRBV18 to TRBJ2-1, with a weak D call TRBD2 (5 bases). Per germline, CDR1 KGHSH and CDR2 LQKENI. CDR3 length equals 17 residues. Trimming cost V 5 bases and J 4 bases, with 21 bases left between them. For the CDR3, the DNA is TGTGCCAGCTCAACTCGGCGGGCTTCCCACGGGTACAATGAGCAGTTCTTC. Amino acids: CASSTRRASHGYNEQFF.

The chain recombines TRBV7-2 with TRBJ1-6, with TRBD1 matching 7 bases. The V segment lost 1 base and the J segment 8 bases; nucleotides outside the gene matches: 2. This CDR3 spans 14 amino acids. Germline CDR1 and CDR2: SGHTA and FQGNSA. The CDR3 bases are TGTGCCAGCAGCTTAGGACAGGGTTATTCACCCCTCCACTTT. It codes for CASSLGQGYSPLHF.

Only a few counts were recorded for this clone. V usage is TRBV5-5 and J usage is TRBJ2-7; D uncertain. The germline CDR1 and CDR2 sequences are SGHKS and YYEKEE (reference sequence). The V end lost 0 bases, the J end lost 0 bases, and 4 bases lay between the germline ends. The CDR3 covers 13 residues. The CDR3 region has the DNA TGTGCCAGCAGCTTGGTAGACTCCTACGAGCAGTACGTC. Translating it yields CASSLVDSYEQYV.

The chain couples TRBV5-1 to TRBJ1-4; TRBD1 is a possible D gene (5 bases). The germline V gene has CDR1 SGHRS and CDR2 YFSETQ. CDR3 length: 15 amino acids. Trimming took 0 bases from V and 6 from J, leaving 12 bases between them. The CDR3 reads CASSLGGAVDEKLFF. The CDR3 region has the DNA TGCGCCAGCAGCTTGGGGGGCGCGGTCGATGAAAAACTGTTTTTT.

This chain connects TRBV18 to TRBJ1-4; TRBD1 is a possible D gene (5 bases). CDR1 and CDR2 (germline): KGHSH, LQKENI. V dropped 6 bases and J dropped 5 bases, with 10 bases sitting between them. There are 13 residues in the CDR3. CDR3 residues: CASSPGPNEKLFF. In nucleotides, the CDR3 is TGTGCCAGCTCGCCGGGACCGAATGAAAAACTGTTTTTT. The full variable domain, with the rest looked up from reference TRBV18 and TRBJ1-4, is NAGVMQNPRHLVRRRGQEARLRCSPMKGHSHVYWYRQLPEEGLKFMVYLQKENIIDESGMPKERFSAEFPKEGPSILRIQQVVRGDSAAYFCASSPGPNEKLFFGSGTQLSVL.

This chain uses TRBV18 with TRBJ1-5; D remains ambiguous. Trimming stripped 6 bases from V and 0 bases from J, with 9 bases between. Germline-derived CDR1 and CDR2 are KGHSH and LQKENI. This CDR3 has 14 amino acids. The CDR3 DNA sequence: TGTGCCAGCTCGGACGGCAATAGCAATCAGCCCCAGCATTTT. This translates into CASSDGNSNQPQHF. Full variable domain (outside the CDR3, taken from reference TRBV18 and TRBJ1-5): NAGVMQNPRHLVRRRGQEARLRCSPMKGHSHVYWYRQLPEEGLKFMVYLQKENIIDESGMPKERFSAEFPKEGPSILRIQQVVRGDSAAYFCASSDGNSNQPQHFGDGTRLSIL.

The chain links TRBV10-2 to TRBJ1-1; D remains unclear. V lost 5 bases and J lost 3, with 7 bases in between. CDR1 is WSHSY and CDR2 is SAAADI in the germline V gene. The CDR3 contains 12 residues. CDR3 coding DNA: TGCGCCAGCAGTTCCGGGTACACTGAAGCTTTCTTT. Encoded protein: CASSSGYTEAFF.

The chain employs TRBV5-1 and TRBJ2-6; D is possibly TRBD1 or TRBD2 (6 bases each). Trimming left V 1 base short and J 3 bases short, with 11 bases between. The CDR3 totals 16 residues. Germline-derived CDR1 and CDR2 are SGHRS and YFSETQ. The CDR3, as DNA: TGCGCCAGCAGCTTGTCGGGGGCTAGTGGGGCCAACGTCCTGACTTTC. This codes for CASSLSGASGANVLTF.

The rearrangement uses TRBV30 and TRBJ1-2; weak D call: TRBD1 (5 bases). Between the trimmed V and J ends, which lost 1 base and 1 base, there was a span of 13 bases. The germline V gene has CDR1 GTSNPN and CDR2 SVGIG (reference sequence). This CDR3 region has 15 residues. The CDR3 DNA follows: TGTGCCTGGAGTGAAGTCGTCAGGGATAACTATGGCTACACCTTC. Encoded protein: CAWSEVVRDNYGYTF.

This chain uses TRBV10-3 with TRBJ2-5; either TRBD1 or TRBD2 may supply D (5 bases each). V gave up 8 bases and J gave up 1 base, with 8 bases separating them. Germline V gives CDR1 ENHRY, CDR2 SYGVKD. The CDR3 extends over 12 amino acids. The CDR3 protein is CAIGAGQETQYF. DNA of the CDR3: TGTGCCATCGGGGCGGGCCAAGAGACCCAGTACTTC.

This rearrangement joins TRBV10-3 to TRBJ1-1, with D tentatively TRBD1 (5 bases). The CDR3 extends over 13 amino acids. The V end was cut by 10 bases, the J end by 0 bases, with 12 bases between. Germline CDR1 is ENHRY and CDR2 is SYGVKD. For the CDR3, the DNA is TGTGCCACCGGGCAGGGACTGAACACTGAAGCTTTCTTT. Protein product: CATGQGLNTEAFF.

The chain has TRBV7-8 and TRBJ2-4; a weak D match, TRBD2 (5 bases). The CDR3 covers 15 residues. V was pared by 5 bases and J by 5 bases, with 16 bases between. CDR1 and CDR2 from the germline V gene are SGHVS and FQNEAQ. CDR3: CASSHAGGWENIQYF. The CDR3 nucleotides read TGTGCCAGCAGCCACGCCGGAGGATGGGAAAACATTCAGTACTTC.

The J gene is TRBJ1-1, the V gene TRBV6-2 or TRBV6-3; TRBD1 is a possible D gene (5 bases). This CDR3 has 19 amino acids. V was shortened by 2 bases and J by 2 bases, with 24 bases between the two germline ends. Germline-derived CDR1 and CDR2 are MNHEY and SVGEGT. CDR3: CASSYRYRDPKWTNTEAFF. Written as DNA, the CDR3 is TGTGCCAGCAGTTACCGATACCGGGACCCTAAGTGGACAAACACTGAAGCTTTCTTT.

This clone was seen once. The gene calls are TRBV5-5 and TRBJ2-7; D perhaps matches TRBD1 (6 bases). The CDR3 covers 14 residues. CDR1 is SGHKS and CDR2 is YYEKEE in the germline V gene (reference sequence). V was clipped by 5 bases and J by 1 base, with 13 bases between them. The CDR3 DNA reads TGTGCCAGCAGGCACCGGGACACTTCCTACGAGCAGTACGTC. Translation: CASRHRDTSYEQYV.

The V call is TRBV6-4, the J call TRBJ1-5; D ambiguous. The CDR3 runs 15 residues. V dropped 5 bases and J dropped 2 bases, with 13 bases sitting between them. Germline assignment: CDR1 MRHNA and CDR2 SNTAGT. CDR3 in DNA: TGTGCCAGCAGTCGAGACTCCTTTGGCAATCAGCCCCAGCATTTT. The encoded protein is CASSRDSFGNQPQHF.